The sequence of this TCR beta chain was determined in a study of blood T cell repertoires in COVID-19. The wider study: Material from acute and convalescent COVID-19 was sourced from the United States, Italy and Spain. T cells, B-cell-depleted T cells, or PBMCs provided the cDNA or gDNA that served as material.

V was cut by 6 bases and J by 2 bases, with 14 bases left in between. CDR1 is MNHEY and CDR2 is SVGAGI in the germline V gene. The CDR3 is made up of 15 amino acids. Under the authors' procedure: Amplification of reference gene primers provided the estimated nucleated cell counts. Here immunoSEQ multiplex PCR was the method, and the copy in TCRdb shows in-frame clones only, minus some. Clone size and the V and J calls come from that table; the DNA yielded D and trimming. The repertoire consists of under 250,000 clones, with approximately 86% occurring once and the leading ten covering under 9%. This sequence was found in a woman in her 70s with active or convalescent COVID-19. This chain joins TRBV6-5 and TRBJ1-3, with D possibly TRBD1 on 6 matching bases. Sample: peripheral blood. The CDR3 nucleotides read TGTGCCAGCAGATCCACCCAGGGGACTGGAAACACCATATATTTT. This sequence encodes CASRSTQGTGNTIYF.